This T cell receptor (beta chain) emerged from a study of shared clonotypes between healthy human individuals. Assay used: immunoSEQ multiplex PCR; TCRdb lists only in-frame clones, some missing. The table shows over a million clones, with around 95% occurring only once. CDR1 is SGHDN, CDR2 FVKESK, per germline. The CDR3 has 13 residues. V gave up 11 bases and J gave up 2 bases; unmatched junction bases: 7. The clonotype was recovered from a man aged 30-40 years in good health. The V call is TRBV14, the J call TRBJ2-7; the match to TRBD1 covers 9 bases. Sequenced sample: naive CD4+ T cells sorted from blood. The subset was: CD45RA+ positively selected. The CDR3 DNA sequence: TGTGCCTGGGGGGACAGGGAAACCTACGAGCAGTACTTC. Its protein product is CAWGDRETYEQYF.